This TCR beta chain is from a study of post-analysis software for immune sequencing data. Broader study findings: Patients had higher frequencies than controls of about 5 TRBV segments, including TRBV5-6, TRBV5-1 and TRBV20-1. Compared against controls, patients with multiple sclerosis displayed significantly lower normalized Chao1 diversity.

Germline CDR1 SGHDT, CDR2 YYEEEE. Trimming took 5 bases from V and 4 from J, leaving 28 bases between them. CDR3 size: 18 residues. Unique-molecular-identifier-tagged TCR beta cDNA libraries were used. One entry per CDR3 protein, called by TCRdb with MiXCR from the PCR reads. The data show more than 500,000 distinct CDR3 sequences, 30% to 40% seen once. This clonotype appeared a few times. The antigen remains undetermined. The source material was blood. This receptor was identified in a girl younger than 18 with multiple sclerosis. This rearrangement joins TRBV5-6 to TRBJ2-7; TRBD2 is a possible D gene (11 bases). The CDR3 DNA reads TGTGCCAGCAGAACGGGACAGGGGTTTGGACTAGCGGGTTACGAGCAGTACTTC. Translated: CASRTGQGFGLAGYEQYF.